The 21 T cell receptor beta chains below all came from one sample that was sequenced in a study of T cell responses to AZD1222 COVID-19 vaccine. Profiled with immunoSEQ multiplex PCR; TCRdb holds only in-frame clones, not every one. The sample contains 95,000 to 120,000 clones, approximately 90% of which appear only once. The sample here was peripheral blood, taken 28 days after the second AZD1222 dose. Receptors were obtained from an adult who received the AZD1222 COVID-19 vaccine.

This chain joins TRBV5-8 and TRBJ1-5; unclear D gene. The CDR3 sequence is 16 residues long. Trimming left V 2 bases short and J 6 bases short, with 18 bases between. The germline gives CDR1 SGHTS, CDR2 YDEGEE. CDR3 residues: CASSFGSLESGQPQHF. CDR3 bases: TGTGCCAGCAGCTTCGGAAGTCTTGAAAGTGGTCAGCCCCAGCATTTT.

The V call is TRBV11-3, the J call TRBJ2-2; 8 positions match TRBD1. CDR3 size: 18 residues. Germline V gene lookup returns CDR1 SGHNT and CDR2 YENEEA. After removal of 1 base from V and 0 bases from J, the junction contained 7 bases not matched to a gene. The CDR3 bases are TGTGCCAGCAGCTTAGGTATCGGACAGGGAACGAACACCGGGGAGCTGTTTTTT. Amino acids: CASSLGIGQGTNTGELFF. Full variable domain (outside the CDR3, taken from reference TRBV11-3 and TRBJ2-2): EAGVVQSPRYKIIEKKQPVAFWCNPISGHNTLYWYLQNLGQGPELLIRYENEEAVDDSQLPKDRFSAERLKGVDSTLKIQPAELGDSAVYLCASSLGIGQGTNTGELFFGEGSRLTVL.

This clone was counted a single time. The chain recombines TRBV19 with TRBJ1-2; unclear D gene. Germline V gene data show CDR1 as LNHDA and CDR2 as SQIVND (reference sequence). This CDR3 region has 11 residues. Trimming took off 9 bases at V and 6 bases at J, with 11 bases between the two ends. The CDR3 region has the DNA TGTGCCAGCGGGAGGAAGGATGGCTACACCTTC. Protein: CASGRKDGYTF.

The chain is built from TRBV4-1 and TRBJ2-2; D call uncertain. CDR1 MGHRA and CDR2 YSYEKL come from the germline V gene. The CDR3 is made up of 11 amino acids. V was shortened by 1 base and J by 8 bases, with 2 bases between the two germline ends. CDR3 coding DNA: TGCGCCAGCAGCCAAGCGGGGGAGCTGTTTTTT. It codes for CASSQAGELFF.

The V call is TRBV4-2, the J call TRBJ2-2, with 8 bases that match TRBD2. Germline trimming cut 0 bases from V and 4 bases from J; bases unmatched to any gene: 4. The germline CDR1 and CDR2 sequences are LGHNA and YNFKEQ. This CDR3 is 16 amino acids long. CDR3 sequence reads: CASSQELAASTGELFF. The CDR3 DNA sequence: TGTGCCAGCAGCCAAGAACTAGCGGCGTCCACCGGGGAGCTGTTTTTT.

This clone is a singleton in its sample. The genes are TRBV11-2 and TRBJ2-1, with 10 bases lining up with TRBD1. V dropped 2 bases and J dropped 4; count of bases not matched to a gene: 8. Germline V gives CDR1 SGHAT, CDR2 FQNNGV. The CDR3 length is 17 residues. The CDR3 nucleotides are TGTGCCAGCAGCTTATATAGGACAGGGGGTCGATACAATGAGCAGTTCTTC. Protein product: CASSLYRTGGRYNEQFF.

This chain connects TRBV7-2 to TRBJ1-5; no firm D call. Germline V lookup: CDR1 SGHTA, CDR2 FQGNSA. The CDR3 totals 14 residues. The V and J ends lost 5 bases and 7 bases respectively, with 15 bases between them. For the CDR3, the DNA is TGTGCCAGCAGCCTCCTGGGGTATCCACAGCCCCAGCATTTT. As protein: CASSLLGYPQPQHF.

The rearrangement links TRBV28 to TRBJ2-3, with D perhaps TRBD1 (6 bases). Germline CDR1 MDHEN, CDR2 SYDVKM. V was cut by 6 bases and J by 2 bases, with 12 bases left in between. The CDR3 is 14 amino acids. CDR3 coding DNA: TGTGCCAGCAGCTCTGGACAGTCCACAGATACGCAGTATTTT. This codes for CASSSGQSTDTQYF.

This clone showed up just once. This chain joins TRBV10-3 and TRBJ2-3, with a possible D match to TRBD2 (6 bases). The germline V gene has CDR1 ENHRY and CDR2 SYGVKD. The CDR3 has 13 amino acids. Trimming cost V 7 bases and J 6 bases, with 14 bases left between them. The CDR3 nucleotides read TGTGCCATCACCCCAGCGGGTGACGATACGCAGTATTTT. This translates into CAITPAGDDTQYF.

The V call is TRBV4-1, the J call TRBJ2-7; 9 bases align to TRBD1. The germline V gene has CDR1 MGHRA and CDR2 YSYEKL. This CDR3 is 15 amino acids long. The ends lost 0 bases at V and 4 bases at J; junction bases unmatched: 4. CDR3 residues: CASSQEQGAVYEQYF. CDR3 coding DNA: TGCGCCAGCAGCCAAGAACAGGGGGCAGTTTACGAGCAGTACTTC.

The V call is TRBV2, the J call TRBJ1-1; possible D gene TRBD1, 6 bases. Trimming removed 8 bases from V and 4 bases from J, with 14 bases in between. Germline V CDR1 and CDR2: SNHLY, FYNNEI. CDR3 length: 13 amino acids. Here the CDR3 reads CASSGGGGTEAFF. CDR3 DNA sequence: TGTGCCAGCTCCGGAGGGGGGGGCACTGAAGCTTTCTTT.

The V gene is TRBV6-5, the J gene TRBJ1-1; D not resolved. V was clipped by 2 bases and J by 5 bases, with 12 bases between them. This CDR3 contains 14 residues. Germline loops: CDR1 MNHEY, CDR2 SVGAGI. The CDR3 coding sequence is TGTGCCAGCAGTTACCAGGAATGGAGAACTGAAGCTTTCTTT. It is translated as CASSYQEWRTEAFF.

In DNA form, the CDR3 reads TGTGCCAGCAGTTTGTATGACGCTCGGGATTCACCCCTCCACTTT. Its translation is CASSLYDARDSPLHF. The chain uses TRBV28 and TRBJ1-6, with D hard to call. Germline-derived CDR1 and CDR2 are MDHEN and SYDVKM. Trimming cost V 3 bases and J 8 bases, with 14 bases left between them. The length of the CDR3 is 15 residues.

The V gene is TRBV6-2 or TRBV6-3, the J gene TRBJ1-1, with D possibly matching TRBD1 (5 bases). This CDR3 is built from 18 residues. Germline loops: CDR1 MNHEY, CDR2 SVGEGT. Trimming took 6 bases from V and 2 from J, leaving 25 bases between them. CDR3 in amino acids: CASSPQRIRQQINTEAFF. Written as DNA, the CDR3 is TGTGCCAGCAGCCCCCAGCGAATCAGACAGCAAATCAACACTGAAGCTTTCTTT.

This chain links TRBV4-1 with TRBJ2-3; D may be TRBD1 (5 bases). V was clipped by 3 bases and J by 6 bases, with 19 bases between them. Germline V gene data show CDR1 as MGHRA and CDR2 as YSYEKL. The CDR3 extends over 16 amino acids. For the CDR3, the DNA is TGCGCCAGCAGCCACTACCCCAGGGTTCCCGGGGATACGCAGTATTTT. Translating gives CASSHYPRVPGDTQYF.

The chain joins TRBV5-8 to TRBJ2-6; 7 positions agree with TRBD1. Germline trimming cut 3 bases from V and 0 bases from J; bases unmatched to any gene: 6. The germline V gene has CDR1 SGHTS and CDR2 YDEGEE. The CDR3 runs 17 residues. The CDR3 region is CASSYDRASSGANVLTF. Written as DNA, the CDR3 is TGTGCCAGCAGCTATGACAGGGCCTCCTCTGGGGCCAACGTCCTGACTTTC.

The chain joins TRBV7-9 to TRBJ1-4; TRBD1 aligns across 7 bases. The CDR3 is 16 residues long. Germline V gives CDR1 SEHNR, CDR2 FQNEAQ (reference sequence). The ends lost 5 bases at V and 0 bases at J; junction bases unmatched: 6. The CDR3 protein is CASSARQGSTNEKLFF. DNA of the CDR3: TGTGCCAGCAGCGCGCGACAGGGCTCAACTAATGAAAAACTGTTTTTT.

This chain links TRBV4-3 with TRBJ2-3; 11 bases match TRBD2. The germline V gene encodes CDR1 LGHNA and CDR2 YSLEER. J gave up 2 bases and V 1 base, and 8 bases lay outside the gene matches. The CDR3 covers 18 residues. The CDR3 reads CASSQVPTSGGPTDTQYF. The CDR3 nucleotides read TGCGCCAGCAGCCAAGTACCAACTAGCGGGGGACCCACAGATACGCAGTATTTT.

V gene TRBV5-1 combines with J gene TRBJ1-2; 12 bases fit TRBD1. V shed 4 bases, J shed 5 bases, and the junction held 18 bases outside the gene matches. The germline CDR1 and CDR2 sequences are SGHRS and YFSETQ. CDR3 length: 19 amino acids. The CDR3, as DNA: TGCGCCAGCAGCGGGGGCCCCCTCCTTGGGACAGGGGGCGGTTATGGCTACACCTTC. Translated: CASSGGPLLGTGGGYGYTF.

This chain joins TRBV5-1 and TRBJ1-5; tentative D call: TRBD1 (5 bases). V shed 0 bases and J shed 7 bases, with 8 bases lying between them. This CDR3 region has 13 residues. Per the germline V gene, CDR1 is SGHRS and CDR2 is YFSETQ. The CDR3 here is CASSLEGKQPQHF. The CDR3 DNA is TGCGCCAGCAGCTTGGAGGGGAAACAGCCCCAGCATTTT.

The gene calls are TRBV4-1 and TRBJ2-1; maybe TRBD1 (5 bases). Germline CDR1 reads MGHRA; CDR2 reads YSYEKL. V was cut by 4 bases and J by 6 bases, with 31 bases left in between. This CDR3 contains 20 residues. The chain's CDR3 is CASSRIGSVRGRDFGNEQFF. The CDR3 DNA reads TGCGCCAGCAGCCGCATAGGGTCCGTTAGGGGCAGGGATTTTGGCAATGAGCAGTTCTTC.